This TCR beta chain was observed in a study of CD8 T cells in Susac syndrome (dated by TCRdb to the late 2010s). For the wider study: Among the Susac syndrome patients who were sequenced, clinically active disease was present in 5 or 6 and clinical remission was observed in eight. The study used repertoire sequencing to test whether antigen drove CD8+ T cell activation and differentiation in Susac syndrome. At the time of blood withdrawal, Susac syndrome patients were either therapy-naive, taking corticosteroids (with some also receiving IVIg), or on IVIg alone.

Results and caveats for the whole study, not just this receptor: No clonal expansion was detected in the CD4+ T cell repertoire of Susac syndrome patients. The number of individuals in the TCR sequencing and HLA analysis was recognized as being relatively small.

Reading the germline V gene gives CDR1 SQVTM and CDR2 ANQGSEA. V was cut back by 0 bases and J by 0 bases, leaving a gap of 12 bases between them. There are 17 amino acids in the CDR3, from cysteine to phenylalanine inclusive. Solely the CDR3 DNA is kept, with 51 bases framed from the first base. Turning to this clonotype: Its antigen target is currently unknown. No much larger clone exists at a distance of one base, and base qualities are not known.

RNA was extracted using the RNeasy kit, and about 0.5 to 1 ug of the RNA was reverse transcribed with random hexamers. The immunoSEQ multiplex PCR assay, covering 54 Vbeta and 13 Jbeta segments, was used to amplify TCR beta CDR3 regions. To correct PCR amplification bias, a synthetic template baseline was used for both primer optimization and computational correction. On the study's bioinformatics: Reads were annotated to V, D and J genes according to IMGT and were analyzed with immunoSEQ Analyzer, with only productive sequences retained. Clonality was computed as one minus Shannon entropy normalized by log2 of the number of productive unique sequences. For each patient and control, public and private clones were evaluated within the 100 most prevalent clones. Clones were defined as Susac-specific when absent from the healthy and MS cohorts, from approximately 1,100 published viral clones and from other ImmuneACCESS disease sequences. TCRdb's own reprocessing of the public reads used fastp at Q25 and MiXCR and kept productive beta chains. Entries are consolidated by CDR3 protein sequence, retaining the most common genes and DNA. TCRdb, rather than the study authors, made the V and J calls. The sample includes around 170,000 distinct CDR3 sequences, with 94% observed a single time. More than 0.095% of the sample belongs to the ten largest clones.

High-throughput TCR beta sequencing profiled peripheral blood CD8+ and CD4+ T cells from healthy donors, Susac syndrome patients and multiple sclerosis patients. Susac syndrome patients met recently defined diagnostic criteria for definite or probable disease. Bulk CD8+ and CD4+ T cells were purified by magnetic negative isolation, whereas CD8+ TEMRA cells were enriched by FACS. Blood was collected in EDTA tubes and processed within 24 hours, with PBMCs isolated through density gradient centrifugation. PBMCs intended for TCR sequencing were cryopreserved in liquid nitrogen and thawed later in a water bath at 37 degrees C. Purity of sorted or isolated CD4+, CD8+ and CD8+ TEMRA cells was at least 90%.

Sequenced input: CD4+ T cells from PBMCs. This TCR came from a human donor with Susac syndrome. The V and J segments used are TRBV29-1 and TRBJ2-6; a tentative D match to TRBD2 spans 5 bases. The CDR3 reads as follows: CSVEEGGRYSGANVLTF. The DNA is as follows: TGCAGCGTTGAAGAAGGAGGACGGTACTCTGGGGCCAACGTCCTGACTTTC.